A single sample is the source of the 16 T cell receptor beta chains below, sequenced in a study of T-cell reconstitution after alpha-beta-depleted transplantation in children. This sample's TCRbeta library carried unique molecular identifier barcodes. TCRdb redid the calling of the PCR reads with MiXCR, one entry per CDR3 protein. The data show some 840,000 distinct CDR3 sequences, roughly 15% seen once. The source material was PBMCs, mostly from graft donor cells, sampled 360 days after TCRalphabeta/CD19-depleted stem cell transplant. All receptors come from a male patient aged 10 to 17 who had a stem cell transplant for acute lymphoblastic leukemia, so the T cells may come from the graft donor.

There are a few counts of this clonotype. V usage is TRBV20-1 and J usage is TRBJ2-7; 7 bases fit TRBD2. Germline CDR1 DFQATT, CDR2 SNEGSKA (reference sequence). This CDR3 contains 16 residues. Trimming cost V 5 bases and J 4 bases; bases outside gene matches: 17. The CDR3 loop reads CSAHPWSGTIIYEQYF. DNA of the CDR3: TGCAGTGCTCATCCCTGGTCCGGGACTATCATATACGAGCAGTACTTC.

There are a few counts of this clonotype. This chain joins TRBV12-3 or TRBV12-4 and TRBJ2-7; 10 nucleotides match TRBD1. V gave up 6 bases and J gave up 7 bases; unmatched junction bases: 6. The CDR3 consists of 13 residues. In DNA, the CDR3 is TGTGCCAGCAGGGACAGGGGGTTTTGGGAGCAGTACTTC. This encodes CASRDRGFWEQYF.

The chain combines TRBV20-1 with TRBJ2-5; D gene uncertain. This CDR3 contains 12 residues. Germline CDR1 and CDR2: DFQATT and SNEGSKA (reference sequence). Between the trimmed V and J ends, which lost 6 bases and 4 bases, there was a span of 12 bases. DNA of the CDR3: TGCAGTGCCCAACCATCGACAGAGACCCAGTACTTC. Its translation is CSAQPSTETQYF.

This clonotype has only a few counts. The V call is TRBV11-1, the J call TRBJ2-1, with TRBD1 identical over 9 bases. The CDR3 is 18 amino acids. After removal of 5 bases from V and 6 bases from J, the junction contained 17 bases not matched to a gene. Germline CDR1 SGHAT, CDR2 FQDESV (reference sequence). The CDR3 nucleotides read TGTGCCAGCAGCCGACGAGGAGGTAGCGGACAGGGGCCCAATGAGCAGTTCTTC. Translating gives CASSRRGGSGQGPNEQFF.

A few counts support this clonotype. The chain has TRBV6-5 and TRBJ1-4; D is perhaps TRBD1 (6 bases). Deletions cut 2 bases from V and 7 bases from J, with 17 bases between. Germline V gene data show CDR1 as MNHEY and CDR2 as SVGAGI. The CDR3 consists of 16 residues. CDR3 residues: CASSYPSTGPSEKLFF. DNA of the CDR3: TGTGCCAGCAGTTACCCTTCGACAGGACCATCTGAAAAACTGTTTTTT.

This clonotype has a count of ten or more. V usage is TRBV10-3 and J usage is TRBJ2-2; D may be TRBD2 (5 bases). Between the trimmed V and J ends, which lost 7 bases and 3 bases, there was a span of 12 bases. From germline, CDR1 is ENHRY and CDR2 SYGVKD. This CDR3 has 14 residues. The CDR3 bases are TGTGCCATCAAACCCGGAGCGGACACCGGGGAGCTGTTTTTT. Its translation: CAIKPGADTGELFF.

The rearrangement uses TRBV13 and TRBJ2-4; unclear D gene. V lost 0 bases, J lost 7 bases, and 7 bases lay in between. The V gene's germline CDR1 is PRHDT and CDR2 FYEKMQ (reference sequence). CDR3 length: 13 residues. This CDR3 reads CASSLGGSNIQYF. The DNA of the CDR3 is TGTGCCAGCAGCTTAGGCGGAAGTAACATTCAGTACTTC. Full variable domain (outside the CDR3, taken from reference TRBV13 and TRBJ2-4): AAGVIQSPRHLIKEKRETATLKCYPIPRHDTVYWYQQGPGQDPQFLISFYEKMQSDKGSIPDRFSAQQFSDYHSELNMSSLELGDSALYFCASSLGGSNIQYFGAGTRLSVL.

This chain uses TRBV4-2 with TRBJ1-1; a weak D match, TRBD1 (5 bases). The CDR3 loop spans 16 amino acids. V lost 0 bases and J 0 bases, leaving 11 bases between the germline ends. Germline V gives CDR1 LGHNA, CDR2 YNFKEQ. The CDR3 region has the DNA TGTGCCAGCAGCCAAGATCGGGAGGGGCTGAACACTGAAGCTTTCTTT. Translating it yields CASSQDREGLNTEAFF.

The sample holds a few counts of this clonotype. V usage is TRBV19 and J usage is TRBJ2-7, with D unclear. The germline gives CDR1 LNHDA, CDR2 SQIVND (reference sequence). The CDR3 has 15 amino acids. V lost 5 bases, J lost 4 bases, and 18 bases lay in between. CDR3 loop: CASSPLGVSEYEQYF. The CDR3, as DNA: TGTGCCAGTAGTCCCCTGGGTGTTTCTGAGTACGAGCAGTACTTC.

This clonotype came up a few times. This rearrangement joins TRBV29-1 to TRBJ2-1; 9 nucleotides align to TRBD1. Germline trimming cut 8 bases from V and 4 bases from J; bases unmatched to any gene: 9. Looked up from germline, CDR1 is SQVTM and CDR2 is ANQGSEA. The CDR3 sequence is 14 residues long. Here the CDR3 reads CSFFLGQGYNEQFF. In DNA, the CDR3 is TGCAGCTTCTTCCTGGGACAGGGATACAATGAGCAGTTCTTC.

This chain connects TRBV5-1 to TRBJ2-3; D assignment may be TRBD1 or TRBD2 (5 bases each). The CDR3 totals 16 residues. Germline loops: CDR1 SGHRS, CDR2 YFSETQ. Trimming removed 3 bases at V and 1 base at J, with 15 bases between. CDR3 sequence reads: CASSSFGLGGTDTQYF. CDR3 sequence (DNA): TGCGCCAGCAGCTCCTTCGGACTGGGGGGCACAGATACGCAGTATTTT.

A few counts support this clonotype. CDR3 region: CASSLRPGDTDTQYF. CDR3 coding DNA: TGCGCCAGCAGCTTAAGGCCGGGGGACACAGATACGCAGTATTTT. The V gene is TRBV4-1, the J gene TRBJ2-3; a possible D gene is TRBD2 (6 bases). V dropped 5 bases and J dropped 2 bases, with 14 bases sitting between them. The CDR3 spans 15 residues. Germline loops: CDR1 MGHRA, CDR2 YSYEKL.

V and J are TRBV20-1 and TRBJ2-7; 7 bases align to TRBD1. V trimming: 5 bases; J trimming: 0 bases; junction bases outside the gene matches: 7. This CDR3 is built from 14 residues. Looked up from germline, CDR1 is DFQATT and CDR2 is SNEGSKA (reference sequence). The CDR3 DNA follows: TGCAGTGCTGAGGACAGGTGGGACTCCTACGAGCAGTACTTC. Translated: CSAEDRWDSYEQYF.

This clonotype was seen only a few times. This chain uses TRBV20-1 with TRBJ2-7, with 9 bases lining up with TRBD2. The ends lost 2 bases at V and 3 bases at J; junction bases unmatched: 8. This CDR3 contains 15 residues. Germline V gene lookup returns CDR1 DFQATT and CDR2 SNEGSKA (reference sequence). The CDR3 sequence is CSARLVSGSFYEQYF. The CDR3 nucleotides are TGCAGTGCTAGATTGGTTAGCGGGAGCTTCTACGAGCAGTACTTC.

This clonotype occurred many times. The rearrangement joins TRBV5-1 to TRBJ2-1; D unresolved. The CDR3 is 13 amino acids. Germline CDR1 reads SGHRS; CDR2 reads YFSETQ. Trimming removed 7 bases at V and 0 bases at J, with 8 bases between. The CDR3 sequence: CASSWASYNEQFF. In DNA, the CDR3 is TGCGCCAGCTCCTGGGCCTCCTACAATGAGCAGTTCTTC.

This chain links TRBV5-1 with TRBJ2-3; a weak D match, TRBD1 (5 bases). V was cut by 2 bases and J by 2 bases, with 9 bases left in between. In germline, CDR1 is SGHRS, CDR2 YFSETQ. The CDR3 spans 14 residues. The CDR3 protein is CASSFETVTDTQYF. CDR3 in DNA: TGCGCCAGCAGCTTTGAGACAGTCACAGATACGCAGTATTTT.